The 3 T cell receptor beta chains in this list originate from one sample, sequenced in a study of blood T cell repertoires in COVID-19. Sequenced by immunoSEQ multiplex PCR; TCRdb stores in-frame clones only, minus some. The sample shows 380,000 or so clones, about 89% of them seen only once. Sequenced sample: peripheral blood. All receptors come from a man between 40 and 49 years old with acute or convalescent COVID-19.

The V and J genes are TRBV5-1 and TRBJ2-1; 13 nucleotides match TRBD2. The germline V gene has CDR1 SGHRS and CDR2 YFSETQ. Germline trimming cut 4 bases from V and 8 bases from J; bases unmatched to any gene: 6. The CDR3 runs 15 residues. The CDR3 bases are TGCGCCAGCAGCGTAAGACTAGCGGGAGGACATGAGCAGTTCTTC. This codes for CASSVRLAGGHEQFF.

The rearrangement uses TRBV19 and TRBJ2-3; TRBD1 matches 8 bases. Germline-derived CDR1 and CDR2 are LNHDA and SQIVND (reference sequence). Losses at the gene ends were 4 bases for V and 4 bases for J; bases not matched to a gene: 4. The CDR3 has 14 amino acids. The CDR3 region has the DNA TGTGCCAGTAGTAGGAGACAGGGGTCAGATACGCAGTATTTT. The encoded protein is CASSRRQGSDTQYF. Variable domain in full (rest from reference TRBV19 and TRBJ2-3): DGGITQSPKYLFRKEGQNVTLSCEQNLNHDAMYWYRQDPGQGLRLIYYSQIVNDFQKGDIAEGYSVSREKKESFPLTVTSAQKNPTAFYLCASSRRQGSDTQYFGPGTRLTVL.

Notes on this clone: Other DNA sequences in the sample encode the same CDR3. The genes are TRBV19 and TRBJ2-7, with 11 bases identical to TRBD2. The CDR3 runs to 16 residues. V lost 4 bases, J lost 1 base, and 6 bases stayed unmatched. Per the germline V gene, CDR1 is LNHDA and CDR2 is SQIVND (reference sequence). The CDR3 is CASSTGTSGRSYEQYF. The CDR3 DNA reads as TGTGCCAGTAGTACCGGGACTAGCGGTAGGTCCTACGAGCAGTACTTC. Full variable domain (missing parts from reference TRBV19 and TRBJ2-7): DGGITQSPKYLFRKEGQNVTLSCEQNLNHDAMYWYRQDPGQGLRLIYYSQIVNDFQKGDIAEGYSVSREKKESFPLTVTSAQKNPTAFYLCASSTGTSGRSYEQYFGPGTRLTVT.